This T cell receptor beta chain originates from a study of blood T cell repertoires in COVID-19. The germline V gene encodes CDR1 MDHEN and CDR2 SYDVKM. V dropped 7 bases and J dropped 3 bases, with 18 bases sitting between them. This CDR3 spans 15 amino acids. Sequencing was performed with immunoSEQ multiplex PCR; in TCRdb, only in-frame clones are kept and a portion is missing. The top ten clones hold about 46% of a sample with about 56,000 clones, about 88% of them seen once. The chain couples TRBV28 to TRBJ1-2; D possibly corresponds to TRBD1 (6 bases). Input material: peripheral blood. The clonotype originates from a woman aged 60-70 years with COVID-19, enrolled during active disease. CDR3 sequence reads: CASNVGGMKDYGYTF. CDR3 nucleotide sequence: TGTGCCAGCAATGTAGGGGGTATGAAGGACTATGGCTACACCTTC.